The 6 T cell receptor beta chains presented below share a single source sample, sequenced in a study of blood T cell repertoires in COVID-19. Assay: immunoSEQ multiplex PCR; the TCRdb copy retains only in-frame clones and omits some. This table holds some 290,000 clones, over 85% found once. The sequenced material came from peripheral blood. The receptors derive from a woman aged 25 to 39 with COVID-19, enrolled during active disease.

The gene calls are TRBV10-3 and TRBJ1-5, with D perhaps matching TRBD1 (5 bases). The CDR3 extends over 16 amino acids. V was clipped by 3 bases and J by 3 bases, with 15 bases between them. Germline-derived CDR1 and CDR2 are ENHRY and SYGVKD. The chain's CDR3 is CAISDSDGTFNQPQHF. As DNA, the CDR3 is TGTGCCATCAGTGACTCGGACGGGACTTTCAATCAGCCCCAGCATTTT.

The table lists this clone with a count of one. CDR3 sequence (DNA): TGTGCCAGCAGTCACACAGGGTCCCACGAGCAGTACTTC. Protein sequence: CASSHTGSHEQYF. The chain uses TRBV6-5 and TRBJ2-7, with D tentatively TRBD1 (6 bases). The CDR3 length is 13 residues. CDR1 is MNHEY, CDR2 SVGAGI, per germline. The V end lost 5 bases, the J end lost 5 bases, and 13 bases lay between the germline ends.

This chain joins TRBV6-6 and TRBJ2-3; a weak D match, TRBD1 (6 bases). The CDR3 is 16 amino acids. The ends were cut back, 7 bases at V and 2 bases at J, with 19 bases in the middle. Germline values: CDR1 MNHNY, CDR2 SVGAGI (reference sequence). The CDR3 sequence: CASIGSRWGHTDTQYF. The CDR3 DNA sequence: TGTGCCAGCATAGGTTCTCGCTGGGGGCACACAGATACGCAGTATTTT.

This sequence joins TRBV6-2 or TRBV6-3 and TRBJ2-7, with 8 bases matching TRBD2. V shed 4 bases, J shed 0 bases, and the junction held 5 bases outside the gene matches. Germline loops: CDR1 MNHEY, CDR2 SVGEGT. CDR3 length: 15 residues. This chain's CDR3 is CASSFKRETSYEQYF. DNA of the CDR3: TGTGCCAGCAGTTTCAAGCGGGAGACCTCCTACGAGCAGTACTTC.

The chain employs TRBV5-5 and TRBJ2-2; D is unresolved. Trimming took 0 bases from V and 7 from J, leaving 13 bases between them. The CDR3 has 15 residues. Germline values: CDR1 SGHKS, CDR2 YYEKEE (reference sequence). CDR3: CASSLAFYGHGELFF. The CDR3 nucleotides read TGTGCCAGCAGCTTGGCCTTCTATGGTCACGGGGAGCTGTTTTTT.

CDR3 sequence (DNA): TGTGCCAGCAGTGAAGCGTCCGAAGGGGCTAATGAAAAACTGTTTTTT. Translation gives CASSEASEGANEKLFF. This chain uses TRBV6-1 with TRBJ1-4, with TRBD1 as a possible D gene (5 bases). The CDR3 runs to 16 residues. CDR1 is MNHNS and CDR2 is SASEGT in the germline V gene. V lost 0 bases, J lost 3 bases, and 11 bases lay in between.